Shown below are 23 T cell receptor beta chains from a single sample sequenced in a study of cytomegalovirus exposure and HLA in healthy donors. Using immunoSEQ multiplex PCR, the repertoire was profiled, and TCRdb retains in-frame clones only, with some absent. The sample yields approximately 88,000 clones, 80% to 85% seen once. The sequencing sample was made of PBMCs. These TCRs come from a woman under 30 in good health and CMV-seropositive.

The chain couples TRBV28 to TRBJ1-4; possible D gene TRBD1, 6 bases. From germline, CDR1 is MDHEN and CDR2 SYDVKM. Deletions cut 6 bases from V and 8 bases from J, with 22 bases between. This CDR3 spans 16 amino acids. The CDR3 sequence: CASRFPGGGFEEKLFF. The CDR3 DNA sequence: TGTGCCAGCAGGTTCCCGGGGGGGGGCTTTGAGGAAAAACTGTTTTTT.

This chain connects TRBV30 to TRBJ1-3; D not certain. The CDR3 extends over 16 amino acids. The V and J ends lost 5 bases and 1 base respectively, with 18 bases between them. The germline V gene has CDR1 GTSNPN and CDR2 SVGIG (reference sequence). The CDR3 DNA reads TGTGCCTGGTCTTGGGTTGGAGGTCCGTCTGGAAACACCATATATTTT. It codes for CAWSWVGGPSGNTIYF. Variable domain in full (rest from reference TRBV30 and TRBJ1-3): SQTIHQWPATLVQPVGSPLSLECTVEGTSNPNLYWYRQAAGRGLQLLFYSVGIGQISSEVPQNLSASRPQDRQFILSSKKLLLSDSGFYLCAWSWVGGPSGNTIYFGEGSWLTVV.

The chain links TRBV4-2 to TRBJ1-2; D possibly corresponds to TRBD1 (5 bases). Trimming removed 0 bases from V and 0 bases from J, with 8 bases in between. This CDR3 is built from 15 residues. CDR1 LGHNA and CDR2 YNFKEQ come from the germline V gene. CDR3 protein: CASSQEWGANYGYTF. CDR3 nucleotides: TGTGCCAGCAGCCAAGAATGGGGCGCTAACTATGGCTACACCTTC.

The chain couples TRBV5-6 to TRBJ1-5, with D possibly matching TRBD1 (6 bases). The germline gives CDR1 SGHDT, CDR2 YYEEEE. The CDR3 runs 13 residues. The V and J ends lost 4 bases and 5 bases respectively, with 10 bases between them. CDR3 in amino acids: CASSSTGHQPQHF. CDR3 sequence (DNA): TGTGCCAGCAGCAGCACAGGGCATCAGCCCCAGCATTTT. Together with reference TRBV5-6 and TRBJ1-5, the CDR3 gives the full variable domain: DAGVTQSPTHLIKTRGQQVTLRCSPKSGHDTVSWYQQALGQGPQFIFQYYEEEERQRGNFPDRFSGHQFPNYSSELNVNALLLGDSALYLCASSSTGHQPQHFGDGTRLSIL.

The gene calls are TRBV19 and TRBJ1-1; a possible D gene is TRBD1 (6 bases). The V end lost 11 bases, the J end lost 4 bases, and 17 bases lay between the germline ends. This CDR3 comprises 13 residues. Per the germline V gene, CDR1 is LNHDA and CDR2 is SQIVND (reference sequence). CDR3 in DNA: TGTGCCGCGGGAGGACAGACAAGCACTGAAGCTTTCTTT. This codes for CAAGGQTSTEAFF. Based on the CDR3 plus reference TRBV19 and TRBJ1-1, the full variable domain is DGGITQSPKYLFRKEGQNVTLSCEQNLNHDAMYWYRQDPGQGLRLIYYSQIVNDFQKGDIAEGYSVSREKKESFPLTVTSAQKNPTAFYLCAAGGQTSTEAFFGQGTRLTVV.

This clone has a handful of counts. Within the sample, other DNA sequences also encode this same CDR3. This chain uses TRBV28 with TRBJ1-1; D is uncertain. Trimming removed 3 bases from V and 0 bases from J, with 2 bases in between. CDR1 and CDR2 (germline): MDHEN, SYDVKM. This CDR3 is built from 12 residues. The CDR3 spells CASSFMNTEAFF. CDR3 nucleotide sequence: TGTGCCAGCAGTTTTATGAACACTGAAGCTTTCTTT.

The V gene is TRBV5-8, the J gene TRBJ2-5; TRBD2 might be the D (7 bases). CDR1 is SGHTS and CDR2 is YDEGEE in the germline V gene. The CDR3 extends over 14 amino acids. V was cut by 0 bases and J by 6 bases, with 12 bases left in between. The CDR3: CASSLEGGIKTQYF. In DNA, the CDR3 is TGTGCCAGCAGCTTGGAGGGGGGGATCAAGACCCAGTACTTC.

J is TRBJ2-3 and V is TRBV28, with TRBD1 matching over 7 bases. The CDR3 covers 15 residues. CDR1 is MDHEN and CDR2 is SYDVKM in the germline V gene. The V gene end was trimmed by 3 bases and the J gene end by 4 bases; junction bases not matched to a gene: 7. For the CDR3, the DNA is TGTGCCAGCAGTTTTATGGGCCAGGGGGCAGATACGCAGTATTTT. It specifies CASSFMGQGADTQYF.

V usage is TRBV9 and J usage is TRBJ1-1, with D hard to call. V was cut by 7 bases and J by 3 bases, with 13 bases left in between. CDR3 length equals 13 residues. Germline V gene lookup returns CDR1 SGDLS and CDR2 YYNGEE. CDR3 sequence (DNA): TGTGCCAGCGGTAGGAGGGAAGACACTGAAGCTTTCTTT. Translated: CASGRREDTEAFF.

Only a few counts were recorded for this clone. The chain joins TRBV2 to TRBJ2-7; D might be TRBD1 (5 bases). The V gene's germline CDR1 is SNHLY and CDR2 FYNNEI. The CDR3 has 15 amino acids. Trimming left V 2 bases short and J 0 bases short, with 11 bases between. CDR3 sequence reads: CASSERTQNSYEQYF. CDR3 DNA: TGTGCCAGCAGTGAACGGACACAAAACTCCTACGAGCAGTACTTC.

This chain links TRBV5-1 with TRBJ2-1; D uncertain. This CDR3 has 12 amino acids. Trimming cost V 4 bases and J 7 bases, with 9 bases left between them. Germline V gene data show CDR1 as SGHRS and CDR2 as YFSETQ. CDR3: CASSLTRNEQFF. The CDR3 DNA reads TGCGCCAGCAGCCTTACTCGGAATGAGCAGTTCTTC.

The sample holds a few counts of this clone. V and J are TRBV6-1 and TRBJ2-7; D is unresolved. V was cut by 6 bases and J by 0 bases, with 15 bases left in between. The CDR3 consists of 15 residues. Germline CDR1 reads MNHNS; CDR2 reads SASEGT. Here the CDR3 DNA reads TGTGCCAGCAGACTTGGAGTCTTAAGCTCCTACGAGCAGTACTTC. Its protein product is CASRLGVLSSYEQYF.

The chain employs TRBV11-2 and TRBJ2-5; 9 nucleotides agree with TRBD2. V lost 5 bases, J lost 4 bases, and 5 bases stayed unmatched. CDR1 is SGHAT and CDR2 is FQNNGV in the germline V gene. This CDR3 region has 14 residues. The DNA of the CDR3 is TGTGCCAGCAGCCGCGGGAGGGCCGGAGAGACCCAGTACTTC. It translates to CASSRGRAGETQYF.

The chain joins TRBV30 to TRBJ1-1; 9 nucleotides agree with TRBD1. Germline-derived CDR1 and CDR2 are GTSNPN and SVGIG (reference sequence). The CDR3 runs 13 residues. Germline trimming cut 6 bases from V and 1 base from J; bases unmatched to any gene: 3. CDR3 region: CACSTGGNTEAFF. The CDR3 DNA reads TGTGCCTGTTCGACAGGGGGGAACACTGAAGCTTTCTTT.

CDR3 loop: CASSFTVQETQYF. The CDR3 nucleotides are TGCGCCAGTTCCTTCACAGTCCAAGAGACCCAGTACTTC. The chain uses TRBV5-1 and TRBJ2-5; D is unresolved. Germline CDR1 reads SGHRS; CDR2 reads YFSETQ. The CDR3 totals 13 residues. V was cut by 8 bases and J by 1 base, with 12 bases left in between.

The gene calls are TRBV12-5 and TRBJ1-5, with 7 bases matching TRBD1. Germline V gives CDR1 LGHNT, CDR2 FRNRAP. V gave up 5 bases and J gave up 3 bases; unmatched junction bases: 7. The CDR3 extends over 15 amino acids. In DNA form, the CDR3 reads TGTGCTAGTGGTCTTAGACAGGGCCCCAATCAGCCCCAGCATTTT. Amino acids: CASGLRQGPNQPQHF.

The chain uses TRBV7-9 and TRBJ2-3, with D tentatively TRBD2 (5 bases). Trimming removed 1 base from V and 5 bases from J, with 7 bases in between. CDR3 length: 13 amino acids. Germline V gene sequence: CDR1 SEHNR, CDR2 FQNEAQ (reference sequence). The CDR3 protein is CASSLEGRDTQYF. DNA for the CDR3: TGTGCCAGCAGCTTAGAAGGGAGAGATACGCAGTATTTT.

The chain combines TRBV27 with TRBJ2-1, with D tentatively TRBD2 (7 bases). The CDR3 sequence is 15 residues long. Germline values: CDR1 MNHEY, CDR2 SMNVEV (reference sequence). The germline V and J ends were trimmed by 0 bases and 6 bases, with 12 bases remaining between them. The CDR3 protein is CASSLSGGQINEQFF. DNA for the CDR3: TGTGCCAGCAGTTTATCGGGGGGGCAGATCAATGAGCAGTTCTTC.

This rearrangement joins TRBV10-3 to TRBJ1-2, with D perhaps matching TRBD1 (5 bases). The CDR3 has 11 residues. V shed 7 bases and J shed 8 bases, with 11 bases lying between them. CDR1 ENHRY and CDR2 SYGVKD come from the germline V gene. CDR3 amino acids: CAIKGEGGYTF. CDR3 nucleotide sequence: TGTGCCATCAAAGGGGAGGGCGGCTACACCTTC.

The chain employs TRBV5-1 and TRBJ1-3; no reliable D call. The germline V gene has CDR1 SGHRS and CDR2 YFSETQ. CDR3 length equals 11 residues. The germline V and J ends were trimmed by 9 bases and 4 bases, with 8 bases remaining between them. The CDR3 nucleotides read TGCGCCACTCGCCAGGGAAACACCATATATTTT. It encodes CATRQGNTIYF.

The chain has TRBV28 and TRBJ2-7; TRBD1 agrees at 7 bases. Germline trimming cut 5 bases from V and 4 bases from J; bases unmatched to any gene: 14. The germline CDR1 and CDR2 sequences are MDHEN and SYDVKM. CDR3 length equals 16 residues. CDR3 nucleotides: TGTGCCAGCAGTACAAGACAGGGTGTAGTATGGTACGAGCAGTACTTC. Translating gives CASSTRQGVVWYEQYF. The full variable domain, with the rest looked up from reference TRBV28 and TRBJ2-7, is DVKVTQSSRYLVKRTGEKVFLECVQDMDHENMFWYRQDPGLGLRLIYFSYDVKMKEKGDIPEGYSVSREKKERFSLILESASTNQTSMYLCASSTRQGVVWYEQYFGPGTRLTVT.

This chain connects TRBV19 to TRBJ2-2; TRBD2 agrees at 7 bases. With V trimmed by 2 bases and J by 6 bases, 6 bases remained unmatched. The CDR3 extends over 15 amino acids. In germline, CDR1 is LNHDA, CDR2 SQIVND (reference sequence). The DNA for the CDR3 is TGTGCCAGTAGTATAACTAGCGTGGCGGCCGGGGAGCTGTTTTTT. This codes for CASSITSVAAGELFF. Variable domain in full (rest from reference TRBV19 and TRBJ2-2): DGGITQSPKYLFRKEGQNVTLSCEQNLNHDAMYWYRQDPGQGLRLIYYSQIVNDFQKGDIAEGYSVSREKKESFPLTVTSAQKNPTAFYLCASSITSVAAGELFFGEGSRLTVL.

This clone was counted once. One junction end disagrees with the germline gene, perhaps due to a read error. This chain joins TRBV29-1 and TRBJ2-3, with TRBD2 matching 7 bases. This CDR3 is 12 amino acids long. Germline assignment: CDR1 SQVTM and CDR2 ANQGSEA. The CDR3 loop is CSVEWEGLPAGF. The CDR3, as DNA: TGCAGCGTTGAGTGGGAGGGACTCCCTGCGGGTTTT.